The 14 T cell receptor beta chains given below trace back to one sample, sequenced in a study of cytomegalovirus exposure and HLA in healthy donors. The PCR used 60 Vbeta and 13 Jbeta primers. Profiling relied on immunoSEQ multiplex PCR, and the TCRdb table lists in-frame clones only, not all of them. This sample's table reports approximately 140,000 clones. Sequencing was done on a sample of PBMCs. Receptors originate from a woman in her forties in good health and CMV-seronegative.

This sequence joins TRBV5-1 and TRBJ2-3, with D perhaps TRBD2 (5 bases). V lost 2 bases, J lost 0 bases, and 13 bases lay in between. The CDR3 totals 16 residues. Germline V CDR1 and CDR2: SGHRS, YFSETQ. The DNA for the CDR3 is TGCGCCAGCAGCTTTCGACCAGCGGCGAGCACAGATACGCAGTATTTT. It encodes CASSFRPAASTDTQYF.

This chain uses TRBV28 with TRBJ1-1; D unclear. V was trimmed by 2 bases and J by 5 bases, leaving 6 bases between them. CDR1 and CDR2 (germline): MDHEN, SYDVKM. The CDR3 covers 12 residues. In DNA form, the CDR3 reads TGTGCCAGCAGTTTAGGCACAACTGAAGCTTTCTTT. Its protein is CASSLGTTEAFF.

V usage is TRBV19 and J usage is TRBJ1-4; D may be TRBD1 (5 bases). The germline V and J ends were trimmed by 3 bases and 8 bases, with 10 bases remaining between them. Germline CDR1 is LNHDA and CDR2 is SQIVND (reference sequence). The CDR3 has 13 residues. The CDR3 coding sequence is TGTGCCAGTAGTATTGGACAAGGGGAAAAACTGTTTTTT. Translating it yields CASSIGQGEKLFF.

The J gene is TRBJ1-2, the V gene TRBV4-3; weak D call: TRBD1 (5 bases). The V and J ends lost 0 bases and 6 bases respectively, with 14 bases between them. This CDR3 region has 15 residues. Germline-derived CDR1 and CDR2 are LGHNA and YSLEER. Written as DNA, the CDR3 is TGCGCCAGCAGCCAAGAGGACTGGCCGGGGGATGGCTACACCTTC. Encoded protein: CASSQEDWPGDGYTF.

This chain connects TRBV6-5 to TRBJ1-2; D is undetermined. CDR3 length: 12 residues. Trimming removed 7 bases from V and 7 bases from J, with 13 bases in between. Germline values: CDR1 MNHEY, CDR2 SVGAGI. CDR3 protein: CASINPGGGYTF. The CDR3 DNA sequence: TGTGCCAGCATCAATCCTGGAGGTGGCTACACCTTC.

The chain carries TRBV6-1 and TRBJ2-7; 7 nucleotides line up with TRBD1. Germline lookup yields CDR1 MNHNS and CDR2 SASEGT. This CDR3 is built from 13 residues. V was clipped by 3 bases and J by 2 bases; unmatched bases: 1. Here the CDR3 reads CASSETGTYEQYF. DNA of the CDR3: TGTGCCAGCAGTGAGACAGGGACCTACGAGCAGTACTTC.

The chain employs TRBV18 and TRBJ1-5, with TRBD1 identical over 7 bases. This CDR3 contains 15 residues. Losses at the gene ends were 3 bases for V and 1 base for J; bases not matched to a gene: 3. Looked up from germline, CDR1 is KGHSH and CDR2 is LQKENI. CDR3 DNA sequence: TGTGCCAGCTCACCTACGGACAGGAGCAATCAGCCCCAGCATTTT. Translation gives CASSPTDRSNQPQHF.

The chain combines TRBV7-2 with TRBJ2-7, with D possibly matching TRBD2 (5 bases). CDR1 is SGHTA, CDR2 FQGNSA, per germline. The CDR3 is 12 residues long. The V gene lost 5 bases and the J gene lost 5 bases, with 10 bases spanning the gap. The CDR3 loop is CASSPGADEQYF. The CDR3 nucleotides read TGTGCCAGCAGCCCAGGAGCGGACGAGCAGTACTTC.

The chain links TRBV7-3 to TRBJ2-2, with 8 bases fitting TRBD2. This CDR3 comprises 17 residues. After removal of 5 bases from V and 1 base from J, the junction contained 9 bases not matched to a gene. Germline V gives CDR1 SGHTA, CDR2 FQGTGA. CDR3 sequence: CASSPTVSGGNTGELFF. The DNA of the CDR3 is TGTGCCAGCAGCCCAACCGTAAGCGGGGGGAACACCGGGGAGCTGTTTTTT.

The rearrangement joins TRBV25-1 to TRBJ2-2; D might be TRBD2 (5 bases). This CDR3 region has 14 residues. V was pared by 8 bases and J by 0 bases, with 10 bases between. Germline V gene lookup returns CDR1 MGHDK and CDR2 SYGVNS. The CDR3, as DNA: TGTGCCAGCCCTCGAGGGCCGAACACCGGGGAGCTGTTTTTT. Amino acid sequence: CASPRGPNTGELFF.

The chain couples TRBV28 to TRBJ2-2, with TRBD2 identical over 7 bases. Germline V CDR1 and CDR2: MDHEN, SYDVKM. After removal of 3 bases from V and 6 bases from J, the junction contained 7 bases not matched to a gene. This CDR3 region has 15 residues. This CDR3 reads CASSLPGGGAGELFF. The DNA of the CDR3 is TGTGCCAGCAGTTTGCCTGGTGGGGGGGCCGGGGAGCTGTTTTTT.

CDR3 DNA: TGCGCCAGCAGCAGGACCGGGACAGGGGACTATGGCTACACCTTC. This sequence encodes CASSRTGTGDYGYTF. This chain joins TRBV5-1 and TRBJ1-2, with 10 bases lining up with TRBD1. The CDR3 consists of 15 residues. The V and J ends lost 4 bases and 3 bases, in that order; junction bases with no gene match: 6. The V gene's germline CDR1 is SGHRS and CDR2 YFSETQ.

The DNA of the CDR3 is TGTGTCAGAAGCTTAGGAAGGCGGGGGGGCCTCTACGAGCAGTACGTC. It codes for CVRSLGRRGGLYEQYV. The V and J genes are TRBV7-5 and TRBJ2-7; TRBD2 reflects the table's D call only, with no check against the DNA. TRBV7-5 is flagged as a pseudogene. The CDR3 contains 16 residues.

The genes are TRBV11-2 and TRBJ2-5; 8 nucleotides match TRBD1. This CDR3 is built from 16 residues. Germline loops: CDR1 SGHAT, CDR2 FQNNGV. The V and J ends lost 1 base and 4 bases, in that order; junction bases with no gene match: 8. CDR3 amino acids: CASSLGTGTGGETQYF. The CDR3 DNA sequence: TGTGCCAGCAGCTTAGGAACCGGGACAGGAGGAGAGACCCAGTACTTC.